The table lists the clone carrying this T cell receptor (beta chain) with a few counts. The data belong to a study of T cells in Graves' hyperthyroidism and ophthalmopathy. The V end was cut by 0 bases, the J end by 3 bases, with 12 bases between. Germline V gene data show CDR1 as MNHEY and CDR2 as SVGEGT. The CDR3 covers 15 residues. Amplified TCR beta CDR3 regions came from RNA transcripts. When the TCR CDR3 underwent first-round RT-PCR, the HTBI primer set was used. TCRdb reanalysed the multiplex PCR reads using MiXCR and keeps one entry per CDR3 protein. The top ten clones hold approximately 4.2% of a sample with approximately 610,000 distinct CDR3 sequences, 14% to 15% of them seen once.

The TCR comes from a middle-aged woman with Graves' ophthalmopathy. The J gene is TRBJ2-7, the V gene TRBV6-2 or TRBV6-3, with D unresolved. The sample was blood. Here the CDR3 DNA reads TGTGCCAGCAGTTACTCTTACGATTCTGACTACGAGCAGTACTTC. It yields the protein CASSYSYDSDYEQYF.